The rows below give T cell receptor beta chains drawn from one sample of a study of blood T cell repertoires in COVID-19. Method: immunoSEQ multiplex PCR; TCRdb's copy keeps in-frame clones and lacks some. The sample shows some 210,000 clones, about four fifths of them seen only once. The sequenced sample consisted of peripheral blood. Receptors were obtained from a woman aged 40 to 55 with acute or convalescent COVID-19. CDR3s include the opening cysteine and the closing phenylalanine or tryptophan. D genes are given only for firm matches. Clone size is shown for a subset of rows, as once, few, many or a class of expanded clone.

D gene,J gene,V gene,clone size,CDR3 protein,CDR3 DNA
TRBD2,TRBJ2-3,TRBV19,.,CASSLGGGPGSDTQYF,TGTGCCAGTAGTTTGGGCGGGGGGCCGGGCTCAGATACGCAGTATTTT
.,TRBJ2-6,TRBV24-1,.,CATQEANSGANVLTF,TGTGCCACCCAGGAAGCTAACTCTGGGGCCAACGTCCTGACTTTC
.,TRBJ1-5,TRBV7-8,.,CASSSGQSNQPQHF,TGTGCCAGCAGCTCCGGACAGAGCAATCAGCCCCAGCATTTT
.,TRBJ1-1,TRBV11-2,.,CASSAVQGFMNTEAFF,TGTGCCAGCAGCGCGGTACAGGGATTCATGAACACTGAAGCTTTCTTT
.,TRBJ2-1,TRBV11-3,.,CASSLGQPGANEQFF,TGTGCCAGCAGCTTAGGACAGCCGGGAGCCAATGAGCAGTTCTTC
.,TRBJ1-4,TRBV27,.,CATAGGVLGEKLFF,TGTGCCACCGCCGGGGGTGTCCTCGGGGAAAAACTGTTTTTT
.,TRBJ2-1,TRBV7-2,.,CASSLRGSLWGDEQFF,TGTGCCAGCAGCTTAAGAGGCTCGTTGTGGGGCGATGAGCAGTTCTTC
TRBD2,TRBJ2-7,TRBV12-5,.,CASGRNAGLAGEQYF,TGTGCTAGTGGCCGGAATGCGGGACTAGCGGGAGAGCAGTACTTC
TRBD2,TRBJ2-1,TRBV24-1,.,CATSDRTWTSESSYNEQFF,TGTGCCACCAGTGACCGAACCTGGACTAGCGAAAGCTCCTACAATGAGCAGTTCTTC
.,TRBJ1-2,TRBV4-3,.,CASSQDLWAAGYGYTF,TGCGCCAGCAGCCAAGATTTGTGGGCAGCGGGCTATGGCTACACCTTC
.,TRBJ1-2,TRBV6-5,.,CASVWAGGYTF,TGTGCCAGTGTCTGGGCGGGAGGCTACACCTTC
.,TRBJ1-2,TRBV6-2/TRBV6-3,.,CASSYSGGQSDLTGYTF,TGTGCCAGCAGTTACTCCGGAGGACAGAGTGATCTCACGGGCTACACCTTC
TRBD2,TRBJ2-7,TRBV7-2,few,CASSFGGSRIYEQYF,TGTGCCAGCAGCTTTGGCGGGAGTAGGATCTACGAGCAGTACTTC
TRBD1,TRBJ2-7,TRBV6-6,few,CASSPGQGGTYEQYF,TGTGCCAGCAGCCCGGGACAGGGGGGGACCTACGAGCAGTACTTC
TRBD1,TRBJ1-1,TRBV2,.,CASSEDQGAGNTEAFF,TGTGCCAGCAGTGAAGACCAGGGGGCGGGGAACACTGAAGCTTTCTTT
.,TRBJ1-5,TRBV7-9,.,CASSHGGSGQPQHF,TGTGCCAGCAGCCATGGAGGGAGTGGTCAGCCCCAGCATTTT
.,TRBJ2-7,TRBV6-5,.,CASTVRVAYEQYF,TGTGCCAGCACCGTACGGGTTGCCTACGAGCAGTACTTC
TRBD1,TRBJ1-6,TRBV6-2/TRBV6-3,.,CASSYSDRILRNSPLHF,TGTGCCAGCAGTTACTCGGACAGGATCTTGAGGAATTCACCCCTCCACTTT
TRBD2,TRBJ2-3,TRBV5-1,.,CASSLAGGSTRDTQYF,TGCGCCAGCAGCTTGGCGGGCGGGAGTACCCGGGATACGCAGTATTTT
.,TRBJ2-7,TRBV5-1,.,CASSSGTGVWGEQYF,TGCGCCAGCAGCTCCGGGACTGGGGTCTGGGGCGAGCAGTACTTC
.,TRBJ1-5,TRBV19,.,CASTLTGLNQPQHF,TGTGCCAGTACCCTAACAGGGCTCAATCAGCCCCAGCATTTT
.,TRBJ2-3,TRBV6-4,.,CASSDYGGAGPDTQYF,TGTGCCAGCAGTGACTACGGGGGAGCGGGCCCAGATACGCAGTATTTT
.,TRBJ1-2,TRBV5-1,.,CASSLGTMANYGYTF,TGCGCCAGCAGCTTGGGGACAATGGCTAACTATGGCTACACCTTC
.,TRBJ1-1,TRBV19,.,CASSIDPQGIRTEAFF,TGTGCCAGTAGTATAGATCCCCAGGGAATAAGAACTGAAGCTTTCTTT
.,TRBJ1-5,TRBV12-3/TRBV12-4,.,CASRRYSNQPQHF,TGTGCCAGCAGGCGATATAGCAATCAGCCCCAGCATTTT
TRBD2,TRBJ2-2,TRBV19,.,CASSAYTSGRARTGELFF,TGTGCCAGTAGTGCCTATACTAGCGGGAGGGCTCGGACCGGGGAGCTGTTTTTT
.,TRBJ1-1,TRBV5-1,.,CASSLPGSRGSTEAFF,TGCGCCAGCAGCTTACCCGGATCGAGGGGGAGCACTGAAGCTTTCTTT
.,TRBJ1-3,TRBV20-1,.,CSASRQGGSGNTIYF,TGCAGTGCTAGTCGGCAGGGAGGCTCTGGAAACACCATATATTTT
.,TRBJ2-7,TRBV7-6,.,CASSIKPGLLYEQYF,TGTGCCAGCAGCATCAAACCGGGACTTTTATACGAGCAGTACTTC
TRBD2,TRBJ2-3,TRBV30,.,CAWSTTSITQYF,TGTGCCTGGAGTACGACTAGCATCACGCAGTATTTT
TRBD2,TRBJ2-7,TRBV5-1,once,CASSLEGLAGGREQYF,TGCGCCAGCAGCTTAGAAGGACTAGCGGGGGGTAGGGAGCAGTACTTC
.,TRBJ1-6,TRBV11-2,.,CASSLGTGWESPLHF,TGTGCCAGCAGCTTAGGAACAGGGTGGGAATCACCCCTCCACTTT
TRBD2,TRBJ2-3,TRBV27,.,CASSPGTSGGGTQYF,TGTGCCAGCAGTCCCGGGACTAGCGGAGGGGGTACGCAGTATTTT